These 6 T cell receptor beta chains were all obtained from the same sample, sequenced in a study of CD8+CD57+ T cells in acquired aplastic anemia. Previously, flow cytometry had revealed CD8+CD57+ cell expansion in the patients chosen for sequencing. Both TCR beta VDJ combination and CDR3 sequence profiling were carried out. Genomic DNA was the template for this profiling. TCRdb re-derived calls from the reads in MiXCR, one entry per CDR3 protein. This table has roughly 160,000 distinct CDR3 sequences, around half appearing once. The sequenced material came from sorted CD4+, CD8+, or CD8+CD57+ T cells (not recorded which) from PBMCs. The receptor set was obtained from a human donor with aplastic anemia.

This clonotype was seen repeatedly, ten times or more. V is TRBV2 and J is TRBJ2-1; TRBD2 aligns across 14 bases. Germline V gene sequence: CDR1 SNHLY, CDR2 FYNNEI. With 5 bases clipped from V and 9 bases from J, the junction kept 15 bases outside the gene matches. The CDR3 covers 18 residues. The DNA of the CDR3 is TGTGCCAGCAGTCCCGGGACTAGCGGGAGTGGGAGGGTGAGTGAGCAGTTCTTC. This translates into CASSPGTSGSGRVSEQFF.

The chain joins TRBV19 to TRBJ2-3; D call uncertain. Germline V CDR1 and CDR2: LNHDA, SQIVND (reference sequence). Trimming pared 1 base from V and 6 bases from J, leaving 8 bases between. The length of the CDR3 is 13 residues. CDR3 amino acids: CASSIGLVDTQYF. The CDR3 DNA reads as TGTGCCAGTAGTATAGGTTTGGTCGATACGCAGTATTTT.

The V gene is TRBV20-1, the J gene TRBJ1-1, with 7 bases identical to TRBD1. The trim removed 5 bases at V and 11 bases at J, leaving 17 bases unmatched. The germline V gene encodes CDR1 DFQATT and CDR2 SNEGSKA (reference sequence). CDR3 length: 14 amino acids. CDR3 region: CSAPGGPPTFSAFF. The CDR3, as DNA: TGCAGTGCTCCAGGGGGACCGCCGACTTTTTCGGCTTTCTTT.

To note about this clonotype: A much larger clone differs from this one at a single base, so this may be a read error. The chain carries TRBV3-1 and TRBJ1-6; 9 bases map to TRBD1. Germline CDR1 LGHDT, CDR2 YNNKEL (reference sequence). The CDR3 runs 15 residues. The CDR3 nucleotides are TGTGTCAGCAGCCAGATACAGGGGGCAGGATCACCCCTCCACTTT. Translation: CVSSQIQGAGSPLHF.

As regards this clonotype: An end of the junction does not agree with germline; a read error may underlie this. The rearrangement joins TRBV29-1 to TRBJ1-2, with TRBD1 matching 8 bases. Germline values: CDR1 SQVTM, CDR2 ANQGSEA. CDR3 length: 13 residues. The CDR3 sequence: CSVETTGVYSYTF. The DNA of the CDR3 is TGCAGCGTTGAAACGACAGGGGTCTATAGCTACACCTTC. Variable domain in full (rest from reference TRBV29-1 and TRBJ1-2): SAVISQKPSRDICQRGTSLTIQCQVDSQVTMMFWYRQQPGQSLTLIATANQGSEATYESGFVIDKFPISRPNLTFSTLTVSNMSPEDSSIYLCSVETTGVYSYTFGSGTRLTVV.

As to this clonotype: This may be a read error, as it is one base from a much larger clone. The genes are TRBV7-6 and TRBJ2-7, with D unclear. Germline lookup yields CDR1 SGHVS and CDR2 FNYEAQ. The CDR3 covers 11 residues. CDR3 sequence: CASSRSYERYF. In nucleotides, the CDR3 is TGTGCCAGCAGCCGCTCCTACGAGCGGTACTTC.